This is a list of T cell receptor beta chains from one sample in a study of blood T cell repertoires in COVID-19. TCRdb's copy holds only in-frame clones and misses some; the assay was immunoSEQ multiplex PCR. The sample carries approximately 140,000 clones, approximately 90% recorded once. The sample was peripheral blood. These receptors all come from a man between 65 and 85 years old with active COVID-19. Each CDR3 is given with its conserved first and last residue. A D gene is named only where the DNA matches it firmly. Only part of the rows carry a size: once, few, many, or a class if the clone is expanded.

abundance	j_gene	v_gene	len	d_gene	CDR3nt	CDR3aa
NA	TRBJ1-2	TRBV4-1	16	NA	TGCGCCAGCAGCCAGCCAAGAGCAGGCGTAAACTATGGCTACACCTTC	CASSQPRAGVNYGYTF
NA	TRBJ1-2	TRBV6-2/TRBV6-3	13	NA	TGTGCCAGCAGTTCGCAGGGGTGGTATGGCTACACCTTC	CASSSQGWYGYTF
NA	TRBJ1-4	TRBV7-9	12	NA	TGTGCCAGCAGCCTCGAGGATGAAAAACTGTTTTTT	CASSLEDEKLFF
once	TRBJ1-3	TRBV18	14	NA	TGTGCCAGCTCACCGAGGAGCTCTGGAAACACCATATATTTT	CASSPRSSGNTIYF
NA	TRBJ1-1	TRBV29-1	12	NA	TGCAGCGTGGCCCCAGGGAACACTGAAGCTTTCTTT	CSVAPGNTEAFF
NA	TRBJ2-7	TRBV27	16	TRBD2	TGTGCCAGCGCCGACGAGAGACTAGCGGCTCCCTACGAGCAGTACTTC	CASADERLAAPYEQYF
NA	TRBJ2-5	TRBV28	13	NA	TGTGCCAGCAGTCCCGGGGACCAAGAGACCCAGTACTTC	CASSPGDQETQYF
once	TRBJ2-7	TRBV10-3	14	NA	TGTGCCATCAGGGGGGGGACAGGCCCCTACGAGCAGTACTTC	CAIRGGTGPYEQYF
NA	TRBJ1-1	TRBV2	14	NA	TGTGCCAGCAGCCTACTGGACAGCAACACTGAAGCTTTCTTT	CASSLLDSNTEAFF
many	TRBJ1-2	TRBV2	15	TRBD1	TGTGCCAGCTGGCCGGGACAGGGATATGACTATGGCTACACCTTC	CASWPGQGYDYGYTF
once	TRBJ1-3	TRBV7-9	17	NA	TGTGCCAGCAGCCGAAGGGGGTTGACAGACTCTGGAAACACCATATATTTT	CASSRRGLTDSGNTIYF
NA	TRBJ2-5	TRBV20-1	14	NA	TGCAGTGCTAGTCAGAGGGGACTCCCAGAGACCCAGTACTTC	CSASQRGLPETQYF
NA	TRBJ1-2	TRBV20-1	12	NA	TGCAGTGCTAGTCGTGCTAACTATGGCTACACCTTC	CSASRANYGYTF
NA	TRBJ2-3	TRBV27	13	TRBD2	TGTGCCAGCAGATTTACTAGCGGAGATACGCAGTATTTT	CASRFTSGDTQYF
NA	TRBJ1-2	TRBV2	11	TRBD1	TGTGCCAGCAGTCCCGACAGGGCGTACACCTTC	CASSPDRAYTF
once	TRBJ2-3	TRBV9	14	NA	TGTGCCAGCAGCCGTCTCCCTTACACAGATACGCAGTATTTT	CASSRLPYTDTQYF
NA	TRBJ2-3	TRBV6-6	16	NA	TGTGCCAGCAGTTACGACGACCGGGAGCTCACAGATACGCAGTATTTT	CASSYDDRELTDTQYF
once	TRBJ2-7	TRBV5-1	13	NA	TGCGCCAGCAGCTTGGCCCGTACCTACGAGCAGTACTTC	CASSLARTYEQYF
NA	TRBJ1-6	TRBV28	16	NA	TGTGCCAGCAGATACAGGGAGAGCTCCTATAATTCACCCCTCCACTTT	CASRYRESSYNSPLHF
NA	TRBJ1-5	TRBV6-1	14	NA	TGTGCCAGCAGTGAAGCGCTTCGGGGACAGCCCCAGCATTTT	CASSEALRGQPQHF
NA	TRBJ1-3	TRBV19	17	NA	TGTGCCAGTAGTAACCCCTGGAGAGGGCGCTCTGGAAACACCATATATTTT	CASSNPWRGRSGNTIYF
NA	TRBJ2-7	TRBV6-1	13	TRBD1	TGTGCCAGCAGTGACAGGGGGCTCGACGAGCAGTACTTC	CASSDRGLDEQYF
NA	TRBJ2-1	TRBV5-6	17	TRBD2	TGTGCCAGCAGCTCGTCTCGGGAGCGGGAGGGCCTAAATGAGCAGTTCTTC	CASSSSREREGLNEQFF
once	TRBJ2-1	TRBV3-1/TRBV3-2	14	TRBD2	TGTGCCAGCAGCCAGGCCGGACTAGCGGCCGAGCAGTTCTTC	CASSQAGLAAEQFF
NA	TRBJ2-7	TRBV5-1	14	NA	TGCGCCAGCAGCTTGCAGGGTATTAACTACGAGCAGTACTTC	CASSLQGINYEQYF
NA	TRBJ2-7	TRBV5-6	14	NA	TGTGCCAGCAGCTTGGGACAGCTTACCTACGAGCAGTACTTC	CASSLGQLTYEQYF
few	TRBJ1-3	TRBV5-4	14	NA	TGTGCCAGCAGACCCGGGGATTTTGGAAACACCATATATTTT	CASRPGDFGNTIYF
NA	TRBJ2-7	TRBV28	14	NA	TGTGCCAGCAGTTTCAGCGGGCCGTCGTACGAGCAGTACTTC	CASSFSGPSYEQYF
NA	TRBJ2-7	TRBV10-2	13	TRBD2	TGCGCCAGCAGTCCTAGCGGATCCTACGAGCAGTACTTC	CASSPSGSYEQYF
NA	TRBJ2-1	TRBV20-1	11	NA	TGCAGTGCTAGCTCCAGCGGAGCGCAGTTCTTC	CSASSSGAQFF
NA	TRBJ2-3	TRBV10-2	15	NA	TGCGCCAGCCAGTTGGGAGCGGAGGGCACAGATACGCAGTATTTT	CASQLGAEGTDTQYF
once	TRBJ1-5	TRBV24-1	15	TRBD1	TGTGCCACCAGTGGAGGGGACAGGAGCAATCAGCCCCAGCATTTT	CATSGGDRSNQPQHF
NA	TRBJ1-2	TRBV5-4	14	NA	TGTGCCAGCAGTAGAGGACAAGATAACTATGGCTACACCTTC	CASSRGQDNYGYTF
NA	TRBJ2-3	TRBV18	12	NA	TGTGCCAGCTCACCCCGGACAGAAGAGCAGTATTTT	CASSPRTEEQYF
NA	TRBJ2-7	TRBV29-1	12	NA	TGCAGCGTTGCGCGTCTAGCTGACGAGCAGTACTTC	CSVARLADEQYF
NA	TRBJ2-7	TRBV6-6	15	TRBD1	TGTGCCAGCAGTCGCTTGAGGGACAGGGTAGATGAGCAGTACTTC	CASSRLRDRVDEQYF
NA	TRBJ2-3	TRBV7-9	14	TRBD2	TGTGCCAGCAGCTTCGGGACTAGATCCGATACGCAGTATTTT	CASSFGTRSDTQYF
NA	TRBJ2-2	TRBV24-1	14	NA	TGTGCCACCAGTGACCAGGGGTCAGCCGGGGAGCTGTTTTTT	CATSDQGSAGELFF
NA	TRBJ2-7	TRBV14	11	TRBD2	TGTGCCAGCAGCCAAGGACTAGCGGAAGCCTTC	CASSQGLAEAF
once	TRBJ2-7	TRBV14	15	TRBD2	TGTGCCAGCAGCCAGGAGCGGGAGCCACCCTACGAGCAGTACTTC	CASSQEREPPYEQYF
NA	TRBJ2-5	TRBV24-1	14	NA	TGTGCCACCAGTGACTCGGGACACAAAGAGACCCAGTACTTC	CATSDSGHKETQYF
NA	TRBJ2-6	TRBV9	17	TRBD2	TGTGCCAGCAGCCCCGCCGGGGGGGCCCCTGGGGCCAACGTCCTGACTTTC	CASSPAGGAPGANVLTF
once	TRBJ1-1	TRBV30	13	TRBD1	TGTGCCTGGAGCGCCGGACAGGGTCCTGAAGCTTTCTTT	CAWSAGQGPEAFF
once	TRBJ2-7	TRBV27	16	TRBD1	TGTGCCAGCAGTTTCTTTACAGGGGCCCTTTTCGAGGAGCAGTACTTC	CASSFFTGALFEEQYF
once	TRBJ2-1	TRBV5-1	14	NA	TGCGCCAGCAGCACTAATAGCGGATACAATGAGCAGTTCTTC	CASSTNSGYNEQFF
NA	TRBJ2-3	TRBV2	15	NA	TGTGCCACCGTCCAAGGAGGACTCCGCACAGATACGCAGTATTTT	CATVQGGLRTDTQYF
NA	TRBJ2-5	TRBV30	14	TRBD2	TGTGCCTGGAGCGGGAGGGGGGGAAGAGAGACCCAGTACTTC	CAWSGRGGRETQYF
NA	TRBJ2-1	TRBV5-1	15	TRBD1	TGCGCCAGCAGCTACTCCGGGACAGGAGAGGAGGAGCAGTTCTTC	CASSYSGTGEEEQFF
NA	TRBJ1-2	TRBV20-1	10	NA	TGCAGTGCTAGGACAGTTGGCTACACCTTC	CSARTVGYTF
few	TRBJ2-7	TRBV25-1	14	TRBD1	TGTGCCAGCAGTGGGGACAGGGGAGGCTACGAGCAGTACTTC	CASSGDRGGYEQYF
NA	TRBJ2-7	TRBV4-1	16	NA	TGCGCCAGCAGCCAAGAACCCAGGGGCCGCCGATACGAGCAGTACTTC	CASSQEPRGRRYEQYF
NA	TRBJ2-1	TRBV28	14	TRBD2	TGTGCCAGCAGTTTACCTAGCGGGAGCAATGAGCAGTTCTTC	CASSLPSGSNEQFF
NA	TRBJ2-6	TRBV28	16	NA	TGTGCCAGCAGTTTAGCGGTTAGCTCTGGGGCCAACGTCCTGACTTTC	CASSLAVSSGANVLTF
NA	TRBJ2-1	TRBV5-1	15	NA	TGCGCCAGCAGCTTGGCCGCGTATGACTACAATGAGCAGTTCTTC	CASSLAAYDYNEQFF
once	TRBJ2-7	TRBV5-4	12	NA	TGTGCCAGCAGCTTGGGAACATACGAGCAGTACTTC	CASSLGTYEQYF
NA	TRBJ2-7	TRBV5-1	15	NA	TGCGCCAGCAGCTTGGCCTTCCCGGGGAACTACGAGCAGTACTTC	CASSLAFPGNYEQYF
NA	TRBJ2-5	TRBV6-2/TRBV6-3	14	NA	TGTGCCAGCAGTTACACGGGAAGAGGAGAGACCCAGTACTTC	CASSYTGRGETQYF
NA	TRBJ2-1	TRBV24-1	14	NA	TGTGCCACCAGTGATTTTTTCGAGACAAAAGAGCAGTTCTTC	CATSDFFETKEQFF
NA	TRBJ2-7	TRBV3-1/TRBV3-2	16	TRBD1	TGTGCCAGCAGCCAAGAGCCCCGGACAGGGGAGAGAAAGCAGTACTTC	CASSQEPRTGERKQYF